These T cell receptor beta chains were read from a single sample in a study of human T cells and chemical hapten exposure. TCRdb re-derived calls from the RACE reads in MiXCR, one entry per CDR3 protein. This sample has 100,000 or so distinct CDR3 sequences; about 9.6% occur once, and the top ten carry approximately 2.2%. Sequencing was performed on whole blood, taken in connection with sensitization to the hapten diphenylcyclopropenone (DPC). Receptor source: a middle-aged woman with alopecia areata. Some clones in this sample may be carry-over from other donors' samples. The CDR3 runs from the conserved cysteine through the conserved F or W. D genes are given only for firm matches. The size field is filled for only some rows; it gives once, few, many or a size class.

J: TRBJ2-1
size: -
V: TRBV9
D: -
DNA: TGTGCCAGCAGTGTACTGTCGGGATACAATGAGCAGTTCTTC
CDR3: CASSVLSGYNEQFF

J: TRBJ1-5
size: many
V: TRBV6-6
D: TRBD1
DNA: TGTGCCAGCAGACGGACAGGGGGCGGCAATCAGCCCCAGCATTTT
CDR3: CASRRTGGGNQPQHF

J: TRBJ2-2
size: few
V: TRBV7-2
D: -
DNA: TGTGCCAGCAGTTGGGGGACGTACGGGGAGCTGTTTTTT
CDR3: CASSWGTYGELFF

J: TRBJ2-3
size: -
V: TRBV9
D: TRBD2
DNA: TGTGCCAGCAGCCCATACCTAGCGGGAAGCACAGATACGCAGTATTTT
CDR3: CASSPYLAGSTDTQYF

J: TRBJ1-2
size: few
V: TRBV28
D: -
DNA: TGTGCCAGCACCCCGGCAGGGAACTACTATGGCTACACCTTC
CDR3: CASTPAGNYYGYTF

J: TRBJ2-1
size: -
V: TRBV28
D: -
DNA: TGTGCCAGCAGCCCCCTTACAGGGAATGAGCAGTTCTTC
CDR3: CASSPLTGNEQFF

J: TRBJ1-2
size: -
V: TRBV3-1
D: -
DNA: TGTGCCAGCAGCCAAGAAGTCAGCTATGGCTACACCTTC
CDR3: CASSQEVSYGYTF

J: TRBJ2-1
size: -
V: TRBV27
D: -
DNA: TGTGCCAGCAGTTTCGGGGGCCCCTATTCCTACAATGAGCAGTTCTTC
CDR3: CASSFGGPYSYNEQFF

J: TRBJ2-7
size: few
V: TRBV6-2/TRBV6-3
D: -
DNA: TGTGCCAGCATCTCCGGGGGAAACTACGAGCAGTACTTC
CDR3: CASISGGNYEQYF

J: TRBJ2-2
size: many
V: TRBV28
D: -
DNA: TGTGCCAGCAGCCCCCCCCTTCCCACCGGGGAGCTGTTTTTT
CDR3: CASSPPLPTGELFF

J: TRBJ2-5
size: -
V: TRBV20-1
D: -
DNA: TGCAGTGCCCAGGGGGGAAATGAAGAGACCCAGTACTTC
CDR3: CSAQGGNEETQYF

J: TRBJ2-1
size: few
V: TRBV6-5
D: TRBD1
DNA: TGTGCCAGCAGTTACCTTCCCTCCGGACAGGGGGACAATGAGCAGTTCTTC
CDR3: CASSYLPSGQGDNEQFF

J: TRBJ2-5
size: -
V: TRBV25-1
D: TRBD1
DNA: TGTGCCAGCAGTTTGACAGGGGGCGAGACCCAGTACTTC
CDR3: CASSLTGGETQYF

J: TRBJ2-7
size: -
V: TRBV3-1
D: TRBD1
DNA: TGTGTCAGCAGCCCCCGACAGGGTTCCTACGAGCAGTACTTC
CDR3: CVSSPRQGSYEQYF